A selection of T cell receptor beta chains follows, all from one sample in a study of blood T cell repertoires in COVID-19. Sequenced by immunoSEQ multiplex PCR; TCRdb stores in-frame clones only, minus some. The sample yields approximately 160,000 clones, approximately 86% seen once. The sample consisted of peripheral blood. These receptors were taken from a man aged 60 to 75 who had recovered from COVID-19. Each CDR3 is given with its conserved first and last residue. D genes are given only for firm matches. Only some rows state a clone size, as once, few, many or a class for expanded clones.

clone size,J gene,V gene,D gene,CDR3 protein,CDR3 DNA
NA,TRBJ2-1,TRBV24-1,TRBD1,CATSDSTGDGSYNEQFF,TGTGCCACCAGTGATTCGACAGGGGACGGATCCTACAATGAGCAGTTCTTC
NA,TRBJ2-5,TRBV27,TRBD2,CASSFRPSGGMGTQYF,TGTGCCAGCAGTTTTCGACCTAGCGGGGGTATGGGGACCCAGTACTTC
NA,TRBJ2-5,TRBV7-7,TRBD1,CASSATGESVTQYF,TGTGCTAGCAGCGCGACAGGGGAATCTGTGACCCAGTACTTC
NA,TRBJ2-3,TRBV19,NA,CASSKEGYSTDTQYF,TGTGCCAGTAGTAAAGAGGGCTACAGCACAGATACGCAGTATTTT
NA,TRBJ2-5,TRBV7-8,TRBD1,CASSGTGTAQETQYF,TGTGCCAGCAGCGGCACCGGGACAGCACAAGAGACCCAGTACTTC
NA,TRBJ2-3,TRBV7-2,TRBD2,CASSSLLAGGQRDTQYF,TGTGCCAGCAGCTCACTACTAGCGGGGGGGCAACGAGATACGCAGTATTTT
NA,TRBJ2-2,TRBV7-2,TRBD1,CASTDRANTGELFF,TGTGCTAGTACAGACAGGGCGAACACCGGGGAGCTGTTTTTT
NA,TRBJ2-2,TRBV9,TRBD2,CASSASGGATGELFF,TGTGCCAGCAGCGCAAGCGGGGGGGCCACCGGGGAGCTGTTTTTT
NA,TRBJ1-5,TRBV5-8,NA,CASSQNQPQHF,TGTGCCAGCAGCCAAAATCAGCCCCAGCATTTT
NA,TRBJ1-1,TRBV29-1,NA,CSVVGTGGNTEAFF,TGCAGCGTTGTAGGGACGGGAGGTAACACTGAAGCTTTCTTT
NA,TRBJ2-1,TRBV29-1,TRBD1,CSVGQGNNEQFF,TGCAGCGTCGGACAGGGGAACAATGAGCAGTTCTTC
NA,TRBJ2-3,TRBV11-2,NA,CASSLLGGLGTDTQYF,TGTGCCAGCAGCTTATTAGGCGGCCTGGGCACAGATACGCAGTATTTT
NA,TRBJ1-2,TRBV29-1,NA,CSVGLIYGYTF,TGCAGCGTTGGACTGATATATGGCTACACCTTC
NA,TRBJ1-2,TRBV7-3,NA,CASSLTGADHYGYTF,TGTGCCAGCAGCTTAACTGGGGCAGATCACTATGGCTACACCTTC
once,TRBJ2-1,TRBV12-5,TRBD1,CASGLAPGTGGYNEQFF,TGTGCTAGTGGTTTGGCTCCCGGGACAGGGGGCTACAATGAGCAGTTCTTC
few,TRBJ2-3,TRBV7-3,TRBD2,CASSGTSGGGTQYF,TGTGCCAGCAGCGGGACTAGCGGGGGAGGTACGCAGTATTTT
NA,TRBJ1-2,TRBV10-3,NA,CAISETGTPGYTF,TGTGCCATCAGTGAGACCGGGACTCCCGGCTACACCTTC
NA,TRBJ2-3,TRBV5-1,TRBD2,CASRLAGGHTDTQYF,TGCGCCAGCAGGCTAGCGGGGGGACACACAGATACGCAGTATTTT
NA,TRBJ1-2,TRBV7-9,TRBD1,CASSPGQGARYGYTF,TGTGCCAGCAGCCCGGGACAGGGGGCGCGGTATGGCTACACCTTC
NA,TRBJ2-7,TRBV5-5,TRBD1,CASSFKGQGAVYEQYF,TGTGCCAGCAGCTTTAAGGGACAGGGGGCTGTGTACGAGCAGTACTTC
NA,TRBJ1-4,TRBV24-1,TRBD1,CATSETGTDNEKLFF,TGTGCCACCAGCGAAACCGGGACAGATAATGAAAAACTGTTTTTT
NA,TRBJ2-2,TRBV4-2,NA,CASSQVSRSTVAGELFF,TGTGCCAGCAGCCAAGTATCCAGGTCGACGGTAGCCGGGGAGCTGTTTTTT
once,TRBJ2-3,TRBV19,TRBD2,CASSPLSGVVTDTQYF,TGTGCCAGTAGTCCTCTAAGCGGGGTGGTAACAGATACGCAGTATTTT
NA,TRBJ2-2,TRBV7-3,TRBD2,CASSYGQRGGILENTGELFF,TGTGCCAGCAGCTATGGACAGCGGGGGGGAATACTAGAGAACACCGGGGAGCTGTTTTTT
NA,TRBJ1-4,TRBV7-3,NA,CASSLNGGEKLFF,TGTGCCAGCAGCTTAAACGGGGGGGAAAAACTGTTTTTT
NA,TRBJ2-5,TRBV5-4,NA,CASSLGGDGRQETQYF,TGTGCCAGCAGCTTGGGGGGGGACGGCCGGCAAGAGACCCAGTACTTC